These 25 T cell receptor beta chains originate from one sample sequenced in a study of T cell changes during pregnancy in multiple sclerosis. Profiling relied on immunoSEQ multiplex PCR, and the TCRdb table lists in-frame clones only, not all of them. The data hold under 70,000 clones, with about nine tenths observed a single time. The specimen comprised CD4+ T cells from peripheral blood mononuclear cells, sampled after pregnancy. Every receptor here comes from a female donor with multiple sclerosis, enrolled in a pregnancy study.

This clone showed up just once. V is TRBV6-1 and J is TRBJ1-2, with D maybe TRBD1 (6 bases). Germline V gives CDR1 MNHNS, CDR2 SASEGT. Between the trimmed V and J ends, which lost 5 bases and 3 bases, there was a span of 10 bases. The CDR3 extends over 13 amino acids. CDR3 nucleotide sequence: TGTGCCAGCAGTCCACAGGGATACTATGGCTACACCTTC. This codes for CASSPQGYYGYTF.

The chain carries TRBV19 and TRBJ2-5; TRBD1 might be the D (7 bases). The V end was cut by 2 bases, the J end by 5 bases, with 18 bases between. This CDR3 is 16 amino acids long. Germline V gene data show CDR1 as LNHDA and CDR2 as SQIVND (reference sequence). The CDR3: CASSIPPGAGGETQYF. Here the CDR3 DNA reads TGTGCCAGTAGTATACCCCCCGGAGCAGGGGGGGAGACCCAGTACTTC. Full variable domain (rest looked up from reference TRBV19 and TRBJ2-5): DGGITQSPKYLFRKEGQNVTLSCEQNLNHDAMYWYRQDPGQGLRLIYYSQIVNDFQKGDIAEGYSVSREKKESFPLTVTSAQKNPTAFYLCASSIPPGAGGETQYFGPGTRLLVL.

This clone was seen a handful of times. V usage is TRBV28 and J usage is TRBJ1-2, with D perhaps TRBD1 (6 bases). This CDR3 is built from 14 residues. Per germline, CDR1 MDHEN and CDR2 SYDVKM. With 5 bases removed from V and 2 bases from J, the gap between germline ends came to 12 bases. CDR3 loop: CASSRVGQNYGYTF. CDR3 sequence (DNA): TGTGCCAGCAGTCGCGTGGGACAAAACTATGGCTACACCTTC.

The gene calls are TRBV19 and TRBJ1-2, with 9 nucleotides matching TRBD1. The CDR3 length is 14 residues. The germline V gene has CDR1 LNHDA and CDR2 SQIVND (reference sequence). The junction had 4 bases not matched to a gene; V was cut back by 6 bases and J by 2 bases. For the CDR3, the DNA is TGTGCCAGTAGGGACAGGGGCCGGAACTATGGCTACACCTTC. Translation: CASRDRGRNYGYTF.

This chain joins TRBV11-2 and TRBJ1-2; 11 positions agree with TRBD1. The germline V gene has CDR1 SGHAT and CDR2 FQNNGV. The CDR3 runs 16 residues. V dropped 3 bases and J dropped 8; count of bases not matched to a gene: 11. The CDR3 coding sequence is TGTGCCAGCAGCTTGGACAGGGGGCGCCTAGGCGACGGCTACACCTTC. Amino acid sequence: CASSLDRGRLGDGYTF.

V and J are TRBV2 and TRBJ1-2; 7 nucleotides agree with TRBD1. The CDR3 spans 13 residues. Trimming took 11 bases from V and 7 from J; bases not matched to a gene: 13. CDR1 is SNHLY, CDR2 FYNNEI, per germline. In nucleotides, the CDR3 is TGTGCCTCGCCCGACAGGGTGTATGGTGGCTACACCTTC. Translating it yields CASPDRVYGGYTF. Full variable domain (rest looked up from reference TRBV2 and TRBJ1-2): EPEVTQTPSHQVTQMGQEVILRCVPISNHLYFYWYRQILGQKVEFLVSFYNNEISEKSEIFDDQFSVERPDGSNFTLKIRSTKLEDSAMYFCASPDRVYGGYTFGSGTRLTVV.

This chain joins TRBV7-2 and TRBJ2-7; D might be TRBD1 (5 bases). CDR1 is SGHTA, CDR2 FQGNSA, per germline. The CDR3 totals 13 residues. The V end lost 0 bases, the J end lost 6 bases, and 9 bases lay between the germline ends. DNA for the CDR3: TGTGCCAGCAGCTTAGCCAGGGAAAGCGAGCAGTACTTC. Its protein product is CASSLARESEQYF.

The chain links TRBV5-1 to TRBJ2-5, with D tentatively TRBD2 (6 bases). The CDR3 consists of 14 residues. The V and J ends lost 4 bases and 1 base respectively, with 11 bases between them. Germline V gene sequence: CDR1 SGHRS, CDR2 YFSETQ. The CDR3 loop reads CASSLTSTQETQYF. CDR3 in DNA: TGCGCCAGCAGCCTAACTAGCACCCAAGAGACCCAGTACTTC. Full variable domain (missing parts from reference TRBV5-1 and TRBJ2-5): KAGVTQTPRYLIKTRGQQVTLSCSPISGHRSVSWYQQTPGQGLQFLFEYFSETQRNKGNFPGRFSGRQFSNSRSEMNVSTLELGDSALYLCASSLTSTQETQYFGPGTRLLVL.

This chain joins TRBV5-1 and TRBJ1-5, with a weak D call TRBD1 (6 bases). Germline V gene sequence: CDR1 SGHRS, CDR2 YFSETQ. The ends were cut back, 0 bases at V and 1 base at J, with 8 bases in the middle. The CDR3 loop spans 15 amino acids. In DNA, the CDR3 is TGCGCCAGCAGCTTGGCCGGACAGAGCAATCAGCCCCAGCATTTT. Protein product: CASSLAGQSNQPQHF.

The chain carries TRBV2 and TRBJ1-5; no definite D call. This CDR3 has 14 amino acids. The V end lost 6 bases, the J end lost 6 bases, and 15 bases lay between the germline ends. CDR1 is SNHLY, CDR2 FYNNEI, per germline. The CDR3 DNA reads as TGTGCCAGCAGGCTCGACTTCCAAGGTCAGCCCCAGCATTTT. Its protein is CASRLDFQGQPQHF.

The count of this clone is one. V usage is TRBV6-5 and J usage is TRBJ1-4; D is unresolved. CDR1 MNHEY and CDR2 SVGAGI come from the germline V gene. Trimming left V 0 bases short and J 3 bases short, with 11 bases between. The CDR3 has 16 residues. The CDR3 loop reads CASSYSPTIPNEKLFF. The DNA for the CDR3 is TGTGCCAGCAGTTACTCTCCGACAATCCCTAATGAAAAACTGTTTTTT.

This sequence joins TRBV7-2 and TRBJ2-5; D ambiguous. The CDR3 length is 15 residues. Trimming took 0 bases from V and 0 from J, leaving 8 bases between them. Germline CDR1 SGHTA, CDR2 FQGNSA. CDR3 bases: TGTGCCAGCAGCTTAGCTGCCGGTTACCAAGAGACCCAGTACTTC. Amino acid sequence: CASSLAAGYQETQYF.

J is TRBJ1-2 and V is TRBV29-1; maybe TRBD1 (5 bases). The V end lost 1 base, the J end lost 8 bases, and 23 bases lay between the germline ends. Germline CDR1 is SQVTM and CDR2 is ANQGSEA. This CDR3 spans 16 amino acids. CDR3 residues: CSVEGSVEGKARGYTF. As DNA, the CDR3 is TGCAGCGTTGAAGGATCGGTGGAGGGGAAGGCACGCGGCTACACCTTC. The full variable domain, completed using reference TRBV29-1 and TRBJ1-2, is SAVISQKPSRDICQRGTSLTIQCQVDSQVTMMFWYRQQPGQSLTLIATANQGSEATYESGFVIDKFPISRPNLTFSTLTVSNMSPEDSSIYLCSVEGSVEGKARGYTFGSGTRLTVV.

The genes are TRBV7-6 and TRBJ1-6; possibly TRBD1 for D (6 bases). This CDR3 region has 15 residues. Trimming stripped 3 bases from V and 5 bases from J, with 11 bases between. CDR1 is SGHVS and CDR2 is FNYEAQ in the germline V gene. CDR3: CASSFGTSDNSPLHF. The CDR3 region has the DNA TGTGCCAGCAGCTTCGGGACAAGTGATAATTCACCCCTCCACTTT.

V and J are TRBV19 and TRBJ1-1; 11 positions match TRBD1. Germline V lookup: CDR1 LNHDA, CDR2 SQIVND (reference sequence). V shed 4 bases, J shed 2 bases, and the junction held 6 bases outside the gene matches. This CDR3 comprises 16 residues. The CDR3 bases are TGTGCCAGTAGTACCACTAGGACAGGGGGCAACACTGAAGCTTTCTTT. Protein: CASSTTRTGGNTEAFF.

The chain carries TRBV12-2 and TRBJ1-5; the D segment call TRBD1 is taken from the table without a DNA check. TRBV12-2 is shown as a pseudogene. This CDR3 spans 15 amino acids. The CDR3 nucleotides read TGTGCAAGTCGCACCGGGACAGAAAGGAATCAGCCCCAGCATTTT. Protein product: CASRTGTERNQPQHF.

CDR3 loop: CASSQAEGTMNTEAFF. The CDR3 nucleotides read TGTGCCAGCAGCCAAGCGGAGGGGACCATGAACACTGAAGCTTTCTTT. The gene calls are TRBV14 and TRBJ1-1; TRBD1 might be the D (5 bases). The CDR3 is 16 amino acids. Germline assignment: CDR1 SGHDN and CDR2 FVKESK. With 1 base removed from V and 0 bases from J, the gap between germline ends came to 12 bases.

This sequence joins TRBV2 and TRBJ2-5; D is perhaps TRBD1 (6 bases). The tail of the sequence fits TRBJ2-7 better, so the J call may be wrong. Germline V gene sequence: CDR1 SNHLY, CDR2 FYNNEI. The CDR3 is 13 residues long. CDR3 in amino acids: CASRPDSSYEQYF. CDR3 sequence (DNA): TGTGCCAGCAGACCGGACAGCTCCTACGAGCAGTACTTC.

The chain has TRBV19 and TRBJ2-5; D gene ambiguous. CDR3 length: 16 amino acids. CDR1 is LNHDA, CDR2 SQIVND, per germline (reference sequence). V gave up 10 bases and J gave up 4 bases, with 25 bases separating them. CDR3 sequence (DNA): TGTGCCATCCCACCGAAGGTTGGAGAGTTACCAGAGACCCAGTACTTC. As protein: CAIPPKVGELPETQYF.

The chain has TRBV5-4 and TRBJ2-2; tentative D call: TRBD1 (6 bases). This CDR3 has 14 amino acids. The V gene's germline CDR1 is SGHNT and CDR2 YYREEE (reference sequence). Trimming took off 4 bases at V and 7 bases at J, with 14 bases between the two ends. CDR3 amino acids: CASSKQGRSGELFF. The DNA of the CDR3 is TGTGCCAGCAGCAAGCAGGGGCGGAGCGGGGAGCTGTTTTTT.

The rearrangement links TRBV6-1 to TRBJ2-5; perhaps TRBD2 as D (5 bases). Per germline, CDR1 MNHNS and CDR2 SASEGT. The V gene lost 8 bases and the J gene lost 5 bases, with 18 bases spanning the gap. The CDR3 runs to 14 residues. CDR3 coding DNA: TGTGCCAGCGGATTGGACTTTACTGGGGAGACCCAGTACTTC. This sequence encodes CASGLDFTGETQYF.

V and J are TRBV6-4 and TRBJ2-5; 8 bases line up with TRBD2. CDR1 MRHNA and CDR2 SNTAGT come from the germline V gene. V gave up 7 bases and J gave up 4 bases; unmatched junction bases: 11. The CDR3 has 15 residues. CDR3: CASIWLAGLRETQYF. CDR3 sequence (DNA): TGTGCCAGCATTTGGCTAGCGGGTTTGAGAGAGACCCAGTACTTC.

V is TRBV7-6 and J is TRBJ2-1; 15 nucleotides align to TRBD2. The CDR3 is made up of 16 amino acids. V gave up 5 bases and J gave up 7 bases; unmatched junction bases: 6. Germline CDR1 reads SGHVS; CDR2 reads FNYEAQ. The CDR3 DNA reads as TGTGCCAGCAGCCTGAGGACTAGCGGGGGGGAGAATGAGCAGTTCTTC. Its translation: CASSLRTSGGENEQFF.

This chain connects TRBV6-4 to TRBJ2-1; TRBD2 might be the D (5 bases). In germline, CDR1 is MRHNA, CDR2 SNTAGT. The ends were cut back, 7 bases at V and 1 base at J, with 11 bases in the middle. This CDR3 has 14 amino acids. CDR3 nucleotide sequence: TGTGCCAGCAAACGGGATATTTCCTACAATGAGCAGTTCTTC. Its translation is CASKRDISYNEQFF.

The chain carries TRBV6-5 and TRBJ1-2, with D possibly matching TRBD1 (6 bases). The CDR3 has 13 residues. V shed 5 bases and J shed 4 bases, with 11 bases lying between them. CDR1 and CDR2 (germline): MNHEY, SVGAGI. The chain's CDR3 is CASSPQGTYGYTF. The CDR3 DNA reads as TGTGCCAGCAGTCCTCAGGGGACCTATGGCTACACCTTC.